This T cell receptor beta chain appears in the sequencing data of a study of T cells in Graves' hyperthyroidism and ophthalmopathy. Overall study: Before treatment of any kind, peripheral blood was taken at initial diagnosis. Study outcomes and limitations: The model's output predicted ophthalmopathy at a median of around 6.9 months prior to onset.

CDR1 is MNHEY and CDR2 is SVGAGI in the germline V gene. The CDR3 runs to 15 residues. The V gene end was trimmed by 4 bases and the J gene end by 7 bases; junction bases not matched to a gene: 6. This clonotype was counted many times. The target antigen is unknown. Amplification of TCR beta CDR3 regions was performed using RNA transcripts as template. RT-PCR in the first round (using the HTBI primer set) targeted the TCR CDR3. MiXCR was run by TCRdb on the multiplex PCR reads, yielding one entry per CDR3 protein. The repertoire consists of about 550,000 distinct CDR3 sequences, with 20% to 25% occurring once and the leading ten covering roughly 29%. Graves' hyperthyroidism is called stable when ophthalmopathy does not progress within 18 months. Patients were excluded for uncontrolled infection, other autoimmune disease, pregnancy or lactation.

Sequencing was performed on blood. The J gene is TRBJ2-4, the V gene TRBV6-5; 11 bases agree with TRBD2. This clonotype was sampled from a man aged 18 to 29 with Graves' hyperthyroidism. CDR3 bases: TGTGCCAGCAGTTTAGCGGGGGGGCGGACGAACATTCAGTACTTC. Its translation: CASSLAGGRTNIQYF.